This entry lists 12 T cell receptor beta chains sequenced from one sample in a study of blood T cell repertoires in COVID-19. Repertoires were generated with immunoSEQ multiplex PCR, while TCRdb's copy carries only in-frame clones and drops some. The sample carries some 330,000 clones, around 83% recorded once. Sequences were obtained from PBMCs or T cells enriched from blood (not recorded which). The source is a woman aged 45-60 years who had recovered from COVID-19.

The rearrangement uses TRBV27 and TRBJ1-2; maybe TRBD1 (5 bases). V lost 1 base and J 4 bases, leaving 19 bases between the germline ends. Per the germline V gene, CDR1 is MNHEY and CDR2 is SMNVEV (reference sequence). This CDR3 is 17 amino acids long. This CDR3 reads CASSLFFSGRGGYGYTF. As DNA, the CDR3 is TGTGCCAGCAGTTTATTTTTTTCTGGGAGGGGAGGCTATGGCTACACCTTC.

This clone was counted a single time. The V call is TRBV4-3, the J call TRBJ1-2; D uncertain. Germline CDR1 LGHNA, CDR2 YSLEER. The V and J ends lost 1 base and 2 bases respectively, with 8 bases between them. The CDR3 runs to 14 residues. The CDR3, as DNA: TGCGCCAGCAGCCAAGTAACACAGAACTATGGCTACACCTTC. Translation: CASSQVTQNYGYTF.

This clone was detected a few times. This chain joins TRBV7-2 and TRBJ1-5; TRBD1 agrees at 9 bases. Germline CDR1 and CDR2: SGHTA and FQGNSA. The CDR3 is 14 amino acids. Losses at the gene ends were 5 bases for V and 7 bases for J; bases not matched to a gene: 6. The CDR3 reads CASSMDRGGQPQHF. CDR3 coding DNA: TGTGCCAGCAGCATGGACAGGGGAGGCCAGCCCCAGCATTTT.

This sequence joins TRBV3-1 (or the pseudogene TRBV3-2) and TRBJ1-3, with TRBD1 as a possible D gene (5 bases). V was trimmed by 1 base and J by 7 bases, leaving 14 bases between them. Germline V CDR1 and CDR2: LGHDT, YNNKEL (reference sequence). This CDR3 contains 15 residues. CDR3 DNA: TGTGCCAGCAGCCAAGTGGGGGTCGGAGGGAACACCATATATTTT. Translated, it gives CASSQVGVGGNTIYF.

The V gene is TRBV15, the J gene TRBJ1-1; TRBD1 matches at 9 bases. CDR1 is LNHNV and CDR2 is YYDKDF in the germline V gene (reference sequence). J gave up 0 bases and V 3 bases, and 8 bases lay outside the gene matches. The CDR3 extends over 17 amino acids. Here the CDR3 reads CATSRFSGTGLNTEAFF. In DNA form, the CDR3 reads TGTGCCACCAGCAGGTTTAGTGGGACAGGGCTGAACACTGAAGCTTTCTTT.

This clone showed up just a few times. J is TRBJ1-3 and V is TRBV6-5; D possibly corresponds to TRBD1 (5 bases). CDR1 is MNHEY, CDR2 SVGAGI, per germline. V shed 0 bases and J shed 2 bases, with 8 bases lying between them. The CDR3 extends over 15 amino acids. CDR3 sequence reads: CASSYSVGAGNTIYF. Written as DNA, the CDR3 is TGTGCCAGCAGTTACTCGGTAGGGGCTGGAAACACCATATATTTT.

The chain has TRBV5-5 and TRBJ2-7; 10 nucleotides align to TRBD1. J lost 2 bases, V lost 3 bases, and 11 bases had no gene match. The germline V gene has CDR1 SGHKS and CDR2 YYEKEE (reference sequence). The CDR3 has 17 residues. In nucleotides, the CDR3 is TGTGCCAGCAGCTCCTCCTTACTAGGACAGGGGGCCTACGAGCAGTACTTC. Its protein is CASSSSLLGQGAYEQYF.

The chain is built from TRBV3-1 (or the pseudogene TRBV3-2) and TRBJ1-5, with D perhaps matching TRBD1 (5 bases). Trimming took 0 bases from V and 6 from J, leaving 15 bases between them. This CDR3 contains 16 residues. Germline CDR1 is LGHDT and CDR2 is YNNKEL (reference sequence). The CDR3 spells CASSQEAGLGGQPQHF. The DNA for the CDR3 is TGTGCCAGCAGCCAAGAGGCCGGGTTGGGGGGTCAGCCCCAGCATTTT.

The chain recombines TRBV2 with TRBJ2-6, with D possibly TRBD1 on 6 matching bases. Germline V lookup: CDR1 SNHLY, CDR2 FYNNEI. Trimming cost V 6 bases and J 0 bases, with 12 bases left between them. This CDR3 has 16 residues. CDR3: CASRKGGSSGANVLTF. CDR3 nucleotides: TGTGCCAGCAGGAAAGGGGGAAGCTCTGGGGCCAACGTCCTGACTTTC.

This clone was counted between two and nine times. The chain uses TRBV5-4 and TRBJ2-1, with TRBD2 matching over 14 bases. J gave up 5 bases and V 4 bases, and 8 bases lay outside the gene matches. Germline assignment: CDR1 SGHNT and CDR2 YYREEE (reference sequence). The CDR3 consists of 17 residues. This CDR3 reads CASSPGLAGGLNNEQFF. CDR3 nucleotides: TGTGCCAGCAGCCCCGGACTAGCGGGGGGCCTAAACAATGAGCAGTTCTTC.

The CDR3: CASSGDRVSYEQYF. CDR3 in DNA: TGTGCCAGCAGCGGTGACAGGGTCTCCTACGAGCAGTACTTC. The rearrangement joins TRBV7-9 to TRBJ2-7; 7 bases fit TRBD1. V was pared by 5 bases and J by 0 bases, with 4 bases of the junction left unmatched. Per germline, CDR1 SEHNR and CDR2 FQNEAQ (reference sequence). This CDR3 is 14 amino acids long.

CDR3 DNA sequence: TGTGCCAGCAGCCAAGATTTAGATACAGCCCCATATAGCAATCAGCCCCAGCATTTT. Translation: CASSQDLDTAPYSNQPQHF. The chain joins TRBV3-1 (or the pseudogene TRBV3-2) to TRBJ1-5; D not resolved. The V and J ends lost 0 bases and 0 bases respectively, with 18 bases between them. Germline-derived CDR1 and CDR2 are LGHDT and YNNKEL (reference sequence). The CDR3 has 19 amino acids.